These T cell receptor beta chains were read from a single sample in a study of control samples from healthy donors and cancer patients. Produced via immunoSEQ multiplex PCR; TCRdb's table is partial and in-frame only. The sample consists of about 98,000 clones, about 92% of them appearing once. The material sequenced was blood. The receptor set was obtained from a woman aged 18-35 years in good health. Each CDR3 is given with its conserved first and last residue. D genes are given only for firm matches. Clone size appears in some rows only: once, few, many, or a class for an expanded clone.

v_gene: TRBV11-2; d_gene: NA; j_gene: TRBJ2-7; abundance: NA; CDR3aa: CASSTEEGGYEQYF; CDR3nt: TGTGCCAGCAGCACTGAGGAGGGAGGCTACGAGCAGTACTTC
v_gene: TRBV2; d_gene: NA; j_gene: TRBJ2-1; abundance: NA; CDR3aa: CASSARTAQWGNEQFF; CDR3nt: TGTGCCAGCAGTGCCCGGACAGCACAATGGGGGAATGAGCAGTTCTTC
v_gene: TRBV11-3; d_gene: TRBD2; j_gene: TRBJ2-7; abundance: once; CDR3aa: CASSPGTSGIYEQYF; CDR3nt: TGTGCCAGCAGCCCTGGGACTAGCGGAATCTACGAGCAGTACTTC
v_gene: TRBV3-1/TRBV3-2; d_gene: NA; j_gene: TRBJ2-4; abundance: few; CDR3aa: CASSDAGSLAKNIQYF; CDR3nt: TGTGCCAGCAGCGACGCCGGCTCCCTAGCCAAAAACATTCAGTACTTC
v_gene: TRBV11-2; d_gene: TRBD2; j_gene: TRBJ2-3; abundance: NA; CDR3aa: CASRTLAGGLNTQYF; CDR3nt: TGTGCCAGTCGAACCCTAGCGGGGGGGTTAAATACGCAGTATTTT
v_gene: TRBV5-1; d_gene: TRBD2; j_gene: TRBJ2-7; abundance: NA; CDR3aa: CASSLEGLAGLYEQYF; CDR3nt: TGCGCCAGCAGCTTGGAGGGACTAGCGGGACTCTACGAGCAGTACTTC
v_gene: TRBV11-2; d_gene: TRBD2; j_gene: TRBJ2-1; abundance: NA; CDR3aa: CASSSPRAGSAYNEQFF; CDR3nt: TGTGCCAGCAGCTCCCCCAGAGCGGGATCAGCCTACAATGAGCAGTTCTTC
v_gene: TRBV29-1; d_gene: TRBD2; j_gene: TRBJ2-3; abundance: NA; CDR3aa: CSVEYLAADTQYF; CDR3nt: TGCAGCGTTGAATACCTAGCGGCAGATACGCAGTATTTT
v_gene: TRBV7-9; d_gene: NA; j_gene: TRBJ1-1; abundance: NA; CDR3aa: CASSHQGPENTEAFF; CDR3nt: TGTGCCAGCAGCCACCAGGGGCCAGAGAACACTGAAGCTTTCTTT
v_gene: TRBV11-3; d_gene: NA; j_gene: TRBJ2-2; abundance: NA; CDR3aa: CASSTRAGELFF; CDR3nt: TGTGCCAGCAGCACCCGGGCCGGGGAGCTGTTTTTT
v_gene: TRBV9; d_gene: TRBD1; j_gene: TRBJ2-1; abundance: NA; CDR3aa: CASDRGNNEQFF; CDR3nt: TGTGCCAGCGACAGGGGGAACAATGAGCAGTTCTTC
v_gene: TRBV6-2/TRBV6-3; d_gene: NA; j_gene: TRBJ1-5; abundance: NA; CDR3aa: CASSYYREGQPQHF; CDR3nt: TGTGCCAGCAGTTACTACAGGGAGGGCCAGCCCCAGCATTTT
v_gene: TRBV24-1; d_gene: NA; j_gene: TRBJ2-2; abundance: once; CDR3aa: CAAQTANTGELFF; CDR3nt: TGTGCCGCTCAGACAGCAAACACCGGGGAGCTGTTTTTT
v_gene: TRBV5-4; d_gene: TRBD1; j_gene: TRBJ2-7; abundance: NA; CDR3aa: CASSHGQGYEQYF; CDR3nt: TGTGCCAGCAGCCACGGACAGGGATACGAGCAGTACTTC
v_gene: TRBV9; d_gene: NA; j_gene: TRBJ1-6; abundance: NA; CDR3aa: CASSADNYNSPLHF; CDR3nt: TGTGCCAGCAGCGCGGACAATTATAATTCACCCCTCCACTTT
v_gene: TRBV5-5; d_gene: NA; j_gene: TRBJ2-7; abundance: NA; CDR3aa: CASSSTYEQYF; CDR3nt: TGTGCCAGCAGCTCCACCTACGAGCAGTACTTC
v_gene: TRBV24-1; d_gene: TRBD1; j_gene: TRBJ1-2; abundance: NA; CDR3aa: CATSGGGTGALYGYTF; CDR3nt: TGTGCCACCAGTGGGGGCGGGACAGGGGCACTCTATGGCTACACCTTC
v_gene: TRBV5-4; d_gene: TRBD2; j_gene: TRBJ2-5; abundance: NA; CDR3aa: CASSLKLAGGETQYF; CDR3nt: TGTGCCAGCAGCTTAAAACTAGCGGGTGGAGAGACCCAGTACTTC
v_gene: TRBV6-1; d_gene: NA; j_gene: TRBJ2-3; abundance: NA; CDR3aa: CASSEQGWGADTQYF; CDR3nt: TGTGCCAGCAGTGAACAGGGGTGGGGGGCAGATACGCAGTATTTT
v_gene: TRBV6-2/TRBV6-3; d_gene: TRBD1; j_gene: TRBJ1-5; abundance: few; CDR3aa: CASSTGTGHRQYSNQPQHF; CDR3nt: TGTGCCAGCAGTACCGGGACAGGACATCGTCAATATAGCAATCAGCCCCAGCATTTT
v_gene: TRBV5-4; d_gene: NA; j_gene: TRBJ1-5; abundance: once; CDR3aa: CASSLNGNQPQHF; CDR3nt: TGTGCCAGCAGCTTGAATGGAAATCAGCCCCAGCATTTT
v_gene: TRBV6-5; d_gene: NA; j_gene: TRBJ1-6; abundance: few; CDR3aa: CASSSDSRNSPLHF; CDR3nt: TGTGCCAGCAGTTCGGACAGCAGAAATTCACCCCTCCACTTT
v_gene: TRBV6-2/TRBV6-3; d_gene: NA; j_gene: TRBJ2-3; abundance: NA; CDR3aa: CASRYRDTTDTQYF; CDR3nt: TGTGCCAGCAGATACCGGGACACCACAGATACGCAGTATTTT
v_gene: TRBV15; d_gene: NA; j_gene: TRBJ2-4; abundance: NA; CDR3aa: CATSRDRSVAKNIQYF; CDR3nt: TGTGCCACCAGCAGAGATCGATCAGTAGCCAAAAACATTCAGTACTTC
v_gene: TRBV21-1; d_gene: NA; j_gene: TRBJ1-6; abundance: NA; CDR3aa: CASSKCVGGSYNSPLHF; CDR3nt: TGTGCCAGCAGCAAATGTGTAGGGGGCTCCTATAATTCACCCCTCCACTTT
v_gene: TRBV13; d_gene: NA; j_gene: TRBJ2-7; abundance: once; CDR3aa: CASRRAGGFYEQYF; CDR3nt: TGTGCCAGCCGCAGGGCAGGGGGGTTTTACGAGCAGTACTTC
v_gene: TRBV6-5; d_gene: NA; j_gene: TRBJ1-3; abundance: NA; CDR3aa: CASSFTDTIYF; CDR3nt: TGTGCCAGCAGCTTTACCGACACCATATATTTT
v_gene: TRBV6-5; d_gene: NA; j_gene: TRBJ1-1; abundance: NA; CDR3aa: CASSFDGTEAFF; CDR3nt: TGTGCCAGCAGTTTTGACGGCACTGAAGCTTTCTTT
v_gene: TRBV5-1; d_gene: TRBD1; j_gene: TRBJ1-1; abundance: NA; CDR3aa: CASSSGTGGDEAFF; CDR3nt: TGCGCCAGCAGCTCTGGGACAGGGGGAGATGAAGCTTTCTTT